This T cell receptor beta chain is drawn from a study of cytomegalovirus exposure and HLA in healthy donors (dated by TCRdb to the late 2010s). Context from the whole study: In an earlier analysis of roughly 590 of the donors, 276 Gb of sequence data and 117 million unique TCR beta sequences from approximately 180 million T cells were reported. An early release covering 500 to 750 HLA-typed donors comprised about 300 gigabases of sequencing data and approximately 80 million unique TCR sequences. The genetic ancestry cluster associated with self-reported Caucasian donors included 65% to 90% of the approximately 430 genotyped donors. The study aimed to test whether cataloging public T cell receptors could reveal signatures of past pathogen exposure. The T cell repertoires of some 700 subjects were profiled by immunosequencing and related to cytomegalovirus serostatus. Along with the approximately 670-subject first cohort, a separate validation cohort of over a hundred different subjects was used. To predict cytomegalovirus infection status, the study combined high-throughput TCR immunosequencing, statistical association of individual TCRs with disease status, and machine learning. In a later analysis, previously published TCR beta repertoires from about 640 donors were re-analyzed and high-resolution HLA genotyping was added so that TCR occurrence patterns could be studied. Rather than using new phenotypic data, the later analysis identified candidate immune exposures from TCR beta sequences and from how often those sequences occurred across donors. An earlier analysis of 500 to 650 of the donors applied high-throughput TCR beta sequencing to assess whether each TCR beta V gene segment acted as functional or pseudogenic. Donor age, sex, ethnicity and CMV serostatus were compiled alongside the repertoire data. A later genetic analysis took genome-wide SNP genotypes for about 55% of the 666 donors and used that subset as a discovery cohort. All discovery cohort repertoires had been generated on a single sequencing platform. HLA typing included class I and class II loci at four-digit resolution. The number of donors typed differed by locus, with about 629-630 for A, B, C, DRB1 and DQB1, 522 for DQA1, about 610 for DPA1, and approximately 470 for DPB1. About five DR-DQ haplotypes were handled as single units for association and clustering, since linkage in the cohort was strong. Among some 410 genotyped donors of the cohort, an average of around 240,000 unique TCR beta nucleotide sequences was sequenced per donor, of which about 19% were non-productive. Study-wide conclusions, independent of this receptor: Because HLA typing was unavailable for some donors at each locus, only the typed subset was used in association tests. A cluster of highly shared sequence variants was judged likely to be a technical artifact of the sequencing pipeline. The study gave a list of about 170 TCR beta chains associated with cytomegalovirus. In a later genetic analysis, fewer N-insertions in productive TCRs were reported among donors in an Asian-associated ancestry cluster than the roughly 700-donor mean. The only immune exposure information available for the cohort was CMV serostatus. A further reported finding was that TCR beta sequences accurately predicted the HLA-A and HLA-B alleles for most subjects in the first cohort. Three of the identified cytomegalovirus-associated TCR beta chains were confirmed in vitro to be specific for cytomegalovirus antigens. A later analysis associated about 17,000 TCR beta sequences with specific HLA alleles at a false discovery rate of 0.05. In a later analysis, HLA-associated TCR beta chains were found to be more clonally expanded and to have lower generation probabilities than equally common non-associated chains. The classifier was reported to diagnose cytomegalovirus status with high specificity and sensitivity in both the original and validation cohorts. Most TCR sequences were observed very rarely across donors, whereas some public TCRs were present in many individuals. Sequencing depth was assumed to be roughly uniform across donors in the presence/absence analyses, though that assumption may not hold. A later analysis reported that several top co-occurrence clusters appeared linked to parvovirus B19, influenza, CMV and Epstein-Barr virus. It was suggested by the authors that the approach could potentially be generalized to other disease states and immunological phenotypes. In this cohort, only TCR beta chains were sequenced, and detectable features were limited by the absence of alpha or paired-chain data. Most CMV-associated TCR beta chains appeared to be HLA-restricted in a later analysis, and the HLA associations seemed to be driven largely by CMV exposure. Broadly in line with IMGT annotations, most TCR beta V segments showed up in productive rearrangements about 90% or about 30% of the time in an earlier analysis of 587 of the donors. The 87-base-pair reads could not distinguish some IMGT-functional V segments, including TRBV6-2 and TRBV6-3, so those segments were excluded. An association between a missense DCLRE1C variant and V-gene and J-gene trimming of TCR beta chains was found in a later genetic analysis and replicated in an independent cohort. The earlier analysis of fewer than 750 of the donors excluded over 15 rarely observed V segments, including chromosome 9 orphons, because counts were too low. In a later analysis, the rate of TCR association differed among HLA loci, with DRB1 alleles having the most associated TCRs and HLA-C alleles having the fewest. Correlated functional status among segregating V segments might reflect linkage disequilibrium, but an unknown experimental factor could not be ruled out. Assigning TCR associations to individual alleles was difficult when HLA alleles, especially DR and DQ, strongly co-occurred.

About this clone: Its antigen is not yet known. No base qualities exist here, and no much larger clone lies one base off it.

The cohort was made up of several hundred healthy bone marrow donors. At the time of sampling, all cohort members were nominally healthy, though unrecorded immune exposures were likely present. The donor was CMV seropositive and belonged to the group of 270 or so seropositive cohort members. Every donor gave a peripheral blood sample, and the peripheral blood mononuclear cells from that sample were used for TCR beta sequencing. The Qiagen DNeasy Blood Extraction Kit was used to extract genomic DNA from the blood cell samples. Taken from the germline V gene, the CDR1 and CDR2 loops are SNHLY and FYNNEI. The junction shows trimming of 5 bases on V and 3 bases on J, and the gene matches do not reach 4 bases of it. Spanning cysteine to phenylalanine, the CDR3 consists of 14 amino acids. The retained sequence is limited to the CDR3, 42 bases, with the frame set at the first base. The method behind the library was the immunoSEQ multiplex PCR assay. For the multiplex PCR, a mixture combining 60 forward primers for TCR Vbeta segments and 13 reverse primers for TCR Jbeta segments was used. The CDR3 region of rearranged TCR beta genes was amplified from genomic DNA by a multiplex PCR assay. The Illumina HiSeq System was used to sequence the amplified TCR beta libraries as 87-base-pair reads. Under the source paper's analysis protocol: Across the 700 or so repertoires, a later analysis counted 80 million or so unique TCR beta chains, 9.5 million to 12 million of which were shared by at least two donors. A nearest-neighbor algorithm error-corrected the raw reads and collapsed the reads into unique sequences, merging closely related sequences to remove PCR and sequencing errors. CDR3 sequences were aligned to IMGT reference sequences to assign V, D and J gene segments. Each retained sequence needed at least a six-nucleotide match to both a V gene segment and a J gene segment. A rearrangement counted as productive if the CDR3 had no stop codons and remained in frame with V and J, and every other rearrangement counted as non-productive. Following IMGT convention, CDR3 was defined as the stretch from the second conserved V-encoded cysteine up to the conserved J-encoded phenylalanine. The earlier analysis of about 620 of the donors excluded sequences that lacked an unambiguous match to a single V gene segment. In an earlier analysis of about 590 of the donors, a V segment was called functional when productive rearrangements were above 56.7%, and segregating when the standard deviation between donors exceeded 5%. A statistical classification framework was built for diagnosing cytomegalovirus status from the catalog of TCR beta chain sequences. In a later analysis, V and J genes were assigned by comparing TCR nucleotide sequences against IMGT/GENE-DB human TR gene sequences. Using the TCRdist pipeline, a later analysis assigned CDR3 sequences along with most-parsimonious VDJ recombination scenarios. In a later analysis, each TCR beta chain was defined by its CDR3 amino acid sequence together with its V-gene family, and reads lacking a unique V-gene family were excluded. In a later analysis, around 650 highly shared, low-generation-probability nucleotide sequences were removed to address suspected cross-contamination and a sequencing artifact. In a later analysis, a clonal expansion index for each public chain was calculated from normalized within-repertoire ranks of inferred template counts. A later analysis computed generation probabilities with a VDJ recombination model fitted to out-of-frame rearrangements, and checked the results against IGoR. Hypergeometric tests were used in a later analysis to score TCR-TCR, TCR-HLA and TCR-CMV co-occurrence, with a repertoire-size bias correction applied to the TCR pairs. A later analysis estimated false discovery rates by permuting HLA or CMV assignments 20 times. In a later analysis, co-occurring TCRs were grouped using DBSCAN, with TCRdist sequence similarity added in when clustering inside HLA-allele-positive subsets. Repertoires with fewer than 30,000 or more than 120,000 public chains were left out of co-occurrence clustering, as were four to six repertoires with anomalous nucleotide sharing. TCRdb mirrors the immuneACCESS table, restricted to in-frame sequences. Some clones are absent from its copies; in checked studies, under half trace to an unresolved V gene, and the reason for the others is unknown. V, J and clone size reflect that table, while D and trimming were determined from the DNA. In this sample the table shows fewer than 250,000 clones, 74% of which occur a single time. 2.5% to 4% of the sample is held by the ten biggest clonotypes.

Input material: PBMCs. The clonotype originates from a woman between 25 and 40 years old in good health and CMV-seropositive. The sequence links TRBV2 to TRBJ2-7, with 10 junctional bases fitting TRBD1. CDR3 reads: CASSLGQGGYEQYF. The DNA reads as follows: TGTGCCAGCAGTCTTGGACAGGGGGGCTACGAGCAGTACTTC.